A selection of T cell receptor beta chains follows, all from one sample in a study of T-cell reconstitution after alpha-beta-depleted transplantation in children. One entry per CDR3 protein, called by TCRdb with MiXCR from the PCR reads. The table lists some 350,000 distinct CDR3 sequences, around 10% of them singletons, with 2% to 2.5% in the top ten. The material was PBMCs from the stem cell graft donor, obtained from the stem cell graft. The receptor source for this set is a human donor who donated a stem cell graft to a child with acute lymphoblastic leukemia. Each CDR3 is given with its conserved first and last residue. D genes are given only for firm matches. Part of the rows lack a size; the others show once, few, many or a class for expanded clones.

D gene | J gene | V gene | clone size | CDR3 protein | CDR3 DNA
. | TRBJ2-2 | TRBV5-1 | many | CASSLRLVGSMDGELFF | TGCGCCAGCAGCTTGAGACTAGTGGGGAGTATGGACGGGGAGCTGTTTTTT
TRBD2 | TRBJ2-7 | TRBV5-6 | few | CASSLGAWREGPYEQYF | TGTGCCAGCAGCTTGGGGGCTTGGCGGGAGGGCCCCTACGAGCAGTACTTC
. | TRBJ2-1 | TRBV11-2 | . | CASSSGPSGANEQFF | TGTGCCAGCAGCTCTGGGCCGTCGGGAGCCAATGAGCAGTTCTTC
. | TRBJ1-1 | TRBV12-3/TRBV12-4 | . | CASSLKTSNTEAFF | TGTGCCAGCAGTTTAAAGACATCGAACACTGAAGCTTTCTTT
. | TRBJ2-3 | TRBV7-2 | . | CASSSAAGFHTDTQYF | TGTGCCAGCAGCTCTGCCGCGGGATTCCACACAGATACGCAGTATTTT
TRBD2 | TRBJ2-2 | TRBV29-1 | few | CSVSYSAGANTGELFF | TGCAGCGTTTCGTACTCCGCGGGAGCTAACACCGGGGAGCTGTTTTTT
TRBD2 | TRBJ2-5 | TRBV7-2 | many | CASSFGTSAGTQYF | TGTGCCAGCAGCTTTGGGACTAGCGCGGGGACCCAGTACTTC
TRBD1 | TRBJ2-7 | TRBV7-9 | many | CASSGSRGQGGYEQYF | TGTGCCAGCAGCGGATCCCGGGGACAGGGCGGGTACGAGCAGTACTTC
. | TRBJ2-7 | TRBV29-1 | . | CSVVVDPTSSYEQYF | TGCAGCGTTGTAGTCGACCCCACCTCGTCCTACGAGCAGTACTTC
TRBD1 | TRBJ2-1 | TRBV5-1 | many | CASSSGGNDNEQFF | TGCGCCAGCAGCTCAGGGGGCAATGACAATGAGCAGTTCTTC
. | TRBJ1-2 | TRBV28 | few | CASSLWGSGYTF | TGTGCCAGCAGTTTGTGGGGCTCGGGCTACACCTTC
TRBD2 | TRBJ2-7 | TRBV5-1 | many | CASSLPTSGLATYEQYF | TGCGCCAGCAGCTTACCGACCTCGGGACTAGCGACTTACGAGCAGTACTTC
TRBD2 | TRBJ2-7 | TRBV27 | many | CASSLRASGSYEQYF | TGTGCCAGCAGTTTGCGGGCTAGCGGTTCCTACGAGCAGTACTTC
TRBD1 | TRBJ1-6 | TRBV5-1 | few | CASSLGQGASPLHF | TGCGCCAGCAGCTTAGGACAGGGGGCATCACCCCTCCACTTT
. | TRBJ2-5 | TRBV12-3/TRBV12-4 | many | CASRGEETQYF | TGTGCCAGCAGGGGAGAAGAGACCCAGTACTTC
. | TRBJ1-3 | TRBV10-3 | . | CAISERGFSGNTIYF | TGTGCCATCAGTGAGCGGGGGTTCTCTGGAAACACCATATATTTT
. | TRBJ2-7 | TRBV4-2 | few | CASSTGPSYEQYF | TGTGCCAGCAGTACCGGGCCCTCCTACGAGCAGTACTTC
. | TRBJ2-3 | TRBV7-9 | many | CASSLGGAGLTDTQYF | TGTGCCAGCAGCTTGGGCGGAGCGGGCCTCACAGATACGCAGTATTTT
. | TRBJ2-3 | TRBV4-2 | many | CASSQVEGGSTDTQYF | TGTGCCAGCAGCCAAGTGGAGGGAGGTAGCACAGATACGCAGTATTTT
TRBD2 | TRBJ2-7 | TRBV29-1 | . | CSVSGRLAKDYEQYF | TGCAGCGTTTCTGGGAGACTAGCGAAAGACTACGAGCAGTACTTC
. | TRBJ2-1 | TRBV20-1 | many | CSASGILLGQFF | TGCAGTGCTAGCGGGATCCTCCTAGGGCAGTTCTTC
TRBD2 | TRBJ2-1 | TRBV12-3/TRBV12-4 | few | CASSPNQREGSYNEQFF | TGTGCCAGCAGTCCTAACCAGCGGGAGGGCTCCTACAATGAGCAGTTCTTC
TRBD2 | TRBJ2-1 | TRBV5-1 | . | CASSFGRTSVYNEQFF | TGCGCCAGCAGCTTCGGTCGGACTAGTGTTTACAATGAGCAGTTCTTC
. | TRBJ2-5 | TRBV20-1 | many | CSADSSETQYF | TGCAGTGCGGACTCAAGCGAGACCCAGTACTTC
TRBD1 | TRBJ2-7 | TRBV4-3 | many | CASSWDRGHEQYF | TGCGCCAGCAGCTGGGACAGGGGCCACGAGCAGTACTTC
. | TRBJ2-7 | TRBV20-1 | few | CSAAGTLTYEQYF | TGCAGTGCTGCAGGGACATTGACCTACGAGCAGTACTTC
TRBD1 | TRBJ2-7 | TRBV7-9 | many | CASSLNEGAGSNEQYF | TGTGCCAGCAGCTTAAATGAGGGGGCTGGTTCCAACGAGCAGTACTTC
TRBD1 | TRBJ1-1 | TRBV5-6 | . | CASSPTGREANTEAFF | TGTGCCAGCAGCCCGACAGGGAGGGAGGCGAACACTGAAGCTTTCTTT
TRBD2 | TRBJ2-1 | TRBV7-2 | . | CASSLRETSGQFF | TGTGCCAGCAGCTTAAGGGAGACTAGCGGCCAGTTCTTC
TRBD2 | TRBJ2-1 | TRBV5-1 | few | CASSLGLAGVPGPDEQFF | TGCGCCAGCAGCCTGGGACTAGCGGGAGTACCGGGACCTGATGAGCAGTTCTTC
. | TRBJ2-1 | TRBV20-1 | . | CSARDRFSSSYNEQFF | TGCAGTGCTAGGGACCGATTCTCGAGCTCCTACAATGAGCAGTTCTTC
. | TRBJ2-7 | TRBV7-9 | many | CASTKTEYEQYF | TGTGCCAGCACCAAAACAGAATACGAGCAGTACTTC
TRBD1 | TRBJ2-7 | TRBV20-1 | many | CSATPGQGAHEQYF | TGCAGTGCTACTCCGGGACAGGGGGCCCACGAGCAGTACTTC
. | TRBJ2-5 | TRBV7-8 | few | CASSLDAFQYF | TGTGCCAGCAGCTTAGACGCTTTCCAGTACTTC
. | TRBJ2-7 | TRBV6-5 | few | CASSYGTHSYEQYF | TGTGCCAGCAGTTACGGCACCCACTCCTACGAGCAGTACTTC
. | TRBJ2-1 | TRBV4-1 | few | CASSQGKQSSYNEQFF | TGCGCCAGCAGCCAAGGTAAACAGAGCTCCTACAATGAGCAGTTCTTC
TRBD1 | TRBJ2-7 | TRBV4-1 | many | CASSLLFTDRAYEQYF | TGCGCCAGCAGCCTTTTATTTACGGACAGGGCCTACGAGCAGTACTTC
TRBD2 | TRBJ2-7 | TRBV7-2 | . | CASSQDGTSYEQYF | TGTGCCAGCAGCCAGGACGGGACTAGCTACGAGCAGTACTTC
. | TRBJ2-1 | TRBV5-1 | . | CASQLGRSDEQFF | TGCGCCAGCCAGCTCGGGCGGTCCGATGAGCAGTTCTTC